Listed below are T cell receptor beta chains from one sample, sequenced in a study of blood T cell repertoires in COVID-19. Only in-frame clones appear in the TCRdb table, and some are missing; sequencing was by immunoSEQ multiplex PCR. The table lists about 170,000 clones, approximately 84% of them singletons. Material for sequencing was peripheral blood. Receptor source: a man in his sixties or seventies with active or convalescent COVID-19. CDR3s include the opening cysteine and the closing phenylalanine or tryptophan. D genes are given only for firm matches. Rows give clone size only sometimes, using once, few, many, or a class for an expanded clone.

D gene	clone size	V gene	J gene	CDR3 DNA	CDR3 protein
.	.	TRBV6-1	TRBJ1-2	TGTGCCAGCAGTGAGCCTCTAGGGGGAGGCTACACCTTC	CASSEPLGGGYTF
.	.	TRBV10-3	TRBJ1-6	TGTGCCACCCAACCCGGGACACTCAATTCACCCCTCCACTTT	CATQPGTLNSPLHF
.	.	TRBV7-2	TRBJ1-3	TGTGCCAGCTCGGGAGGCCGTCAACTCGGAAACACCATATATTTT	CASSGGRQLGNTIYF
.	.	TRBV18	TRBJ2-1	TGTGCCAGCTCACCAGACGGGATATACAATGAGCAGTTCTTC	CASSPDGIYNEQFF
.	.	TRBV4-3	TRBJ1-3	TGCGCCAGCAGCCAATTTTCTACAGGGGGAAACACCATATATTTT	CASSQFSTGGNTIYF
.	.	TRBV20-1	TRBJ1-2	TGCAGTGCTAGTTGGACAGTTGGCTACACCTTC	CSASWTVGYTF
.	.	TRBV10-1	TRBJ2-4	TGCGCCAGCAGTGAGTCGTATGGAGGGAGTCAGTCGGCCAAAAACATTCAGTACTTC	CASSESYGGSQSAKNIQYF
.	.	TRBV5-4	TRBJ1-5	TGTGCCAGCAGCTTAGGGGCCCCCGATAGCAATCAGCCCCAGCATTTT	CASSLGAPDSNQPQHF
.	once	TRBV9	TRBJ2-2	TGTGCCAGCAGCGTAGAGGGGTCCGCGAACACCGGGGAGCTGTTTTTT	CASSVEGSANTGELFF
TRBD2	.	TRBV9	TRBJ2-7	TGTGCCAGCAGCACAGCGGGAGGGCCCAGGGAGCAGTACTTC	CASSTAGGPREQYF
.	once	TRBV28	TRBJ1-5	TGTGCCAGCACCCTGAGGGGGTCGGGCAATCAGCCCCAGCATTTT	CASTLRGSGNQPQHF
TRBD2	.	TRBV5-1	TRBJ2-5	TGCGCCAGCAGGACTAGCGGGATTCAAGAGACCCAGTACTTC	CASRTSGIQETQYF
.	.	TRBV5-1	TRBJ1-5	TGCGCCAGCAGCTCCGACAGTAATCAGCCCCAGCATTTT	CASSSDSNQPQHF
.	.	TRBV2	TRBJ2-1	TGTGCCAGCAGTGAGACTGGACTGACGAGCTCCTACAATGAGCAGTTCTTC	CASSETGLTSSYNEQFF
.	.	TRBV6-5	TRBJ1-1	TGTGCCAGCAGTCGCAGGGAAGGGAGGGCCGCTGAAGCTTTCTTT	CASSRREGRAAEAFF
TRBD1	.	TRBV7-2	TRBJ1-1	TGTGCCAGCACCCTGGGACAGGGGAACACTGAAGCTTTCTTT	CASTLGQGNTEAFF
.	.	TRBV29-1	TRBJ1-3	TGCAGCGTTGAGGATACAGGGAGCACTGGAAACACCATATATTTT	CSVEDTGSTGNTIYF
TRBD1	.	TRBV28	TRBJ1-5	TGTGCCAGCAGTGGGGCCGGGACAGGCAATCAGCCCCAGCATTTT	CASSGAGTGNQPQHF
.	.	TRBV5-1	TRBJ2-7	TGCGCCAGCAGCTTGGGGGGGGACTCCTACGAGCAGTACTTC	CASSLGGDSYEQYF
.	few	TRBV3-1/TRBV3-2	TRBJ1-2	TGTGCCAGCAGCCAACTTTTGACAGAGTTCTATGGCTACACCTTC	CASSQLLTEFYGYTF
TRBD1	.	TRBV27	TRBJ1-4	TGTGCCAGCAGCCCCGGGACAGCCTATAATGAAAAACTGTTTTTT	CASSPGTAYNEKLFF
TRBD1	.	TRBV5-1	TRBJ1-2	TGCGCCAGCAGCCTTCAGGGGACAGGGGGCTATGGCTACACCTTC	CASSLQGTGGYGYTF
TRBD2	.	TRBV7-6	TRBJ2-7	TGTGCCAGCAGCTTACAAGCGGGACCTACCTACGAGCAGTACTTC	CASSLQAGPTYEQYF
TRBD2	.	TRBV5-4	TRBJ2-1	TGTGCCAGCAGCTTGGCCTATGGGAGCGGGAGTCAGTTCTTC	CASSLAYGSGSQFF
TRBD1	.	TRBV19	TRBJ2-3	TGTGCCAGTAGAGATCGGGGAAGGGGGCGGTCAGATACGCAGTATTTT	CASRDRGRGRSDTQYF
TRBD1	few	TRBV7-2	TRBJ1-4	TGTGCCAGCAGCCAGGGACAGGGGCGGACGAAACTGTTTTTT	CASSQGQGRTKLFF
TRBD1	.	TRBV3-1/TRBV3-2	TRBJ1-2	TGTGCCAGCGCGTCCATCTCCGGGACAGGAAACTATGGCTACACCTTC	CASASISGTGNYGYTF
.	.	TRBV5-4	TRBJ1-4	TGTGCCAGCAGCCATCGGGGGGAAGGTGAAAAACTGTTTTTT	CASSHRGEGEKLFF
.	few	TRBV18	TRBJ1-1	TGTGCCAGCTCACAACGGGGCACTGAAGCTTTCTTT	CASSQRGTEAFF
TRBD1	few	TRBV6-5	TRBJ1-5	TGTGCCAGCAGTCCTTGGACAGGGGATCAGCCCCAGCATTTT	CASSPWTGDQPQHF
TRBD1	.	TRBV19	TRBJ1-5	TGTGCCAGTAGCCTCCCCGGGACAGATTATGGGCCCCAGCATTTT	CASSLPGTDYGPQHF
TRBD1	.	TRBV28	TRBJ2-5	TGTGCCAGCAGTACCAGGGGGAAAGGAGCGACCCAAGAGACCCAGTACTTC	CASSTRGKGATQETQYF
.	.	TRBV5-5	TRBJ2-5	TGTGCCAGCAGCTCAACGATTCTGGCCTTCCAAGAGACCCAGTACTTC	CASSSTILAFQETQYF
.	.	TRBV7-8	TRBJ2-4	TGTGCCAGCAGCTCCGGCGGGGAAAACATTCAGTACTTC	CASSSGGENIQYF
TRBD1	few	TRBV7-2	TRBJ1-1	TGTGCCAGCAGCCCAGGACAGGGGCGCTTGGGCAACACTGAAGCTTTCTTT	CASSPGQGRLGNTEAFF
TRBD1	.	TRBV19	TRBJ1-1	TGTGCCACCCAGCGGAGTGGGACAGGGCTAACGGTGGACACTGAAGCTTTCTTT	CATQRSGTGLTVDTEAFF
.	.	TRBV19	TRBJ2-4	TGTGCCAGTAGTATACGGCGACAGGAAAACATTCAGTACTTC	CASSIRRQENIQYF
TRBD1	.	TRBV18	TRBJ2-3	TGTGCCAGCTCACGACGACAGGGAGATACGCAGTATTTT	CASSRRQGDTQYF
TRBD1	few	TRBV7-2	TRBJ1-1	TGTGCCAGCAGCTTTTTGAAGGGGGCCGGTGACACTGAAGCTTTCTTT	CASSFLKGAGDTEAFF
TRBD1	.	TRBV5-4	TRBJ2-5	TGTGCCAGCAGCCCCTGGACAGGGGATAGCTCGGAGACCCAGTACTTC	CASSPWTGDSSETQYF
TRBD1	once	TRBV19	TRBJ2-5	TGTGCCAGTAGCCGAGGACAGGGAGAGACCCAGTACTTC	CASSRGQGETQYF
.	.	TRBV2	TRBJ1-1	TGTGCCAGCAGTGTATTGGCGGCTGGCTCTTTCTTT	CASSVLAAGSFF
TRBD1	.	TRBV7-2	TRBJ1-4	TGTGCCAGCAGCTTAGGGGGACAGGGAATTTCTCTGTTTTTT	CASSLGGQGISLFF
.	.	TRBV28	TRBJ1-5	TGTGCCAGCAGTCTAGCCGGGGGGAATCAGCCCCAGCATTTT	CASSLAGGNQPQHF
.	few	TRBV5-1	TRBJ1-1	TGCGCCAGCTCCCTTGGACTTGAAGCTTTCTTT	CASSLGLEAFF
TRBD2	.	TRBV18	TRBJ2-1	TGTGCCAGCTCACCCCTAGCGGGAGGGGGCAATGAGCAGTTCTTC	CASSPLAGGGNEQFF
TRBD1	.	TRBV25-1	TRBJ2-1	TGTGCCAGCAGTGGACAGGGGGAGCTTTCCTACAATGAGCAGTTCTTC	CASSGQGELSYNEQFF
.	.	TRBV18	TRBJ1-1	TGTGCCAGCTCACCCACCTTGGGGGAGGGGAACACTGAAGCTTTCTTT	CASSPTLGEGNTEAFF
.	.	TRBV5-1	TRBJ1-5	TGCGCCAGCAGCCCCGAAAGGGGTCAGCCCCAGCATTTT	CASSPERGQPQHF
TRBD2	few	TRBV19	TRBJ2-3	TGTGCCAGTAGTACCCCCGGTGCGGGAGGGGATACGCAGTATTTT	CASSTPGAGGDTQYF
.	.	TRBV28	TRBJ1-4	TGTGCCAGCTACGAGCACACTAATGAAAAACTGTTTTTT	CASYEHTNEKLFF
TRBD2	.	TRBV7-3	TRBJ2-1	TGTGCCAGCAGCCGGACTAGCGGGAGGAATGAGCAGTTCTTC	CASSRTSGRNEQFF